Shown below are 25 T cell receptor beta chains from a single sample sequenced in a study of T cell repertoires in cytomegalovirus infection. MiXCR, applied by TCRdb to the reads, yields one record per CDR3 protein. The table lists just over 300,000 distinct CDR3 sequences, 17% of them singletons. Material: PBMCs. The source is a human donor in good health (CMV status not recorded). Some clones in this sample may be carry-over from other donors' samples.

The V call is TRBV20-1, the J call TRBJ1-5; D is possibly TRBD1 (6 bases). Germline CDR1 reads DFQATT; CDR2 reads SNEGSKA (reference sequence). The CDR3 covers 15 residues. The V gene lost 5 bases and the J gene lost 2 bases, with 16 bases spanning the gap. CDR3 bases: TGCAGTGCTGGGGGGGGGGGGCGCGGCAATCAGCCCCAGCATTTT. It encodes CSAGGGGRGNQPQHF.

The chain combines TRBV5-6 with TRBJ2-3, with D hard to call. Per the germline V gene, CDR1 is SGHDT and CDR2 is YYEEEE. This CDR3 spans 13 amino acids. Trimming removed 4 bases from V and 2 bases from J, with 8 bases in between. CDR3 DNA: TGTGCCAGCAGCGCCTTTCTCACAGATACGCAGTATTTT. It yields the protein CASSAFLTDTQYF.

The chain couples TRBV19 to TRBJ2-1; D gene unclear. V gave up 4 bases and J gave up 4 bases, with 8 bases separating them. Germline values: CDR1 LNHDA, CDR2 SQIVND (reference sequence). The CDR3 contains 13 residues. The CDR3 region is CASSKTAYNEQFF. CDR3 DNA sequence: TGTGCCAGTAGTAAAACAGCATACAATGAGCAGTTCTTC.

The V and J genes are TRBV11-3 and TRBJ2-6; D unclear. CDR1 is SGHNT, CDR2 YENEEA, per germline. The V and J ends lost 5 bases and 1 base respectively, with 18 bases between them. The CDR3 extends over 18 amino acids. The CDR3: CASSPGPAKASGANVLTF. CDR3 nucleotides: TGTGCCAGCAGCCCCGGACCCGCAAAGGCATCTGGGGCCAACGTCCTGACTTTC.

With respect to this clonotype: Sequence at one end of the junction differs from germline and may be a read error. J is TRBJ2-3 and V is TRBV5-1; TRBD2 matches at 9 bases. Germline CDR1 and CDR2: SGHRS and YFSETQ. The CDR3 runs 18 residues. CDR3: CASNLGGSGTSFLASPDF. DNA of the CDR3: TGCGCCAGCAACCTGGGGGGGAGCGGGACTAGCTTCCTTGCGAGCCCAGATTTT. The full variable domain, rest sourced from reference TRBV5-1 and TRBJ2-3, is KAGVTQTPRYLIKTRGQQVTLSCSPISGHRSVSWYQQTPGQGLQFLFEYFSETQRNKGNFPGRFSGRQFSNSRSEMNVSTLELGDSALYLCASNLGGSGTSFLASPDFGPGTRLTVL.

This clonotype was counted ten times or more. The gene calls are TRBV7-9 and TRBJ2-5; D not certain. The V end was cut by 3 bases, the J end by 5 bases, with 4 bases between. Germline V lookup: CDR1 SEHNR, CDR2 FQNEAQ (reference sequence). The length of the CDR3 is 11 residues. Here the CDR3 reads CASSFDETQYF. CDR3 coding DNA: TGTGCCAGCAGCTTTGACGAGACCCAGTACTTC.

V is TRBV28 and J is TRBJ1-5; D call uncertain. Germline V CDR1 and CDR2: MDHEN, SYDVKM. V was clipped by 1 base and J by 8 bases, with 6 bases between them. The CDR3 has 12 residues. The CDR3 DNA sequence: TGTGCCAGCAGTTTATTCTACGAGCCCCAGCATTTT. Translation gives CASSLFYEPQHF.

This clonotype was seen more than once but under ten times. This chain links TRBV12-3 or TRBV12-4 with TRBJ1-1; a weak D match, TRBD1 (5 bases). The V gene lost 3 bases and the J gene lost 5 bases, with 7 bases spanning the gap. The length of the CDR3 is 12 residues. The CDR3 here is CASSLKGTEAFF. The DNA of the CDR3 is TGTGCCAGCAGTTTGAAGGGGACTGAAGCTTTCTTT.

The rearrangement uses TRBV20-1 and TRBJ2-5; 8 bases match TRBD2. The CDR3 spans 15 residues. Looked up from germline, CDR1 is DFQATT and CDR2 is SNEGSKA (reference sequence). The V and J ends lost 5 bases and 4 bases, in that order; junction bases with no gene match: 12. CDR3 in DNA: TGCAGTGCTCCGCTCCTGGCGGGGGGTATAGAGACCCAGTACTTC. It yields the protein CSAPLLAGGIETQYF.

This clonotype was detected ten times or more. The chain uses TRBV7-8 and TRBJ2-7; TRBD1 agrees at 8 bases. CDR3 size: 15 residues. Per germline, CDR1 SGHVS and CDR2 FQNEAQ. J gave up 9 bases and V 5 bases, and 15 bases lay outside the gene matches. The CDR3 bases are TGTGCCAGCAGCCCACAGGGGGTCGCACGAGGGGGGCAGTACTTC. The encoded protein is CASSPQGVARGGQYF. The entire variable domain, with the rest obtained from reference TRBV7-8 and TRBJ2-7, is as follows: GAGVSQSPRYKVAKRGQDVALRCDPISGHVSLFWYQQALGQGPEFLTYFQNEAQLDKSGLPSDRFFAERPEGSVSTLKIQRTQQEDSAVYLCASSPQGVARGGQYFGPGTRLTVT.

This clonotype showed up many times. V gene TRBV7-6 combines with J gene TRBJ2-5; D might be TRBD2 (6 bases). This CDR3 is built from 14 residues. Germline V gives CDR1 SGHVS, CDR2 FNYEAQ. Deletions cut 2 bases from V and 5 bases from J, with 12 bases between. The CDR3 region is CASSLPMEGETQYF. The CDR3 DNA reads TGTGCCAGCAGCTTACCCATGGAGGGCGAGACCCAGTACTTC.

At least ten counts were recorded for this clonotype. The chain links TRBV28 to TRBJ1-5, with 7 bases fitting TRBD1. The J segment lost 7 bases and the V segment lost 5 bases, leaving 14 bases of the junction unmatched. The CDR3 is 16 residues long. CDR1 is MDHEN, CDR2 SYDVKM, per germline. In DNA, the CDR3 is TGTGCCAGCAGTAACGGGGCTAGGGGGCGCAGGCAGCCCCAGCATTTT. Its translation: CASSNGARGRRQPQHF. The complete variable domain, with remaining parts taken from reference TRBV28 and TRBJ1-5, reads DVKVTQSSRYLVKRTGEKVFLECVQDMDHENMFWYRQDPGLGLRLIYFSYDVKMKEKGDIPEGYSVSREKKERFSLILESASTNQTSMYLCASSNGARGRRQPQHFGDGTRLSIL.

This clonotype was picked up a small number of times. The chain links TRBV7-2 to TRBJ2-2; D is undetermined. Germline CDR1 SGHTA, CDR2 FQGNSA. The CDR3 runs to 14 residues. V lost 6 bases to trimming and J lost 3 bases, with 11 bases between them. CDR3 protein: CASRGLQDTGELFF. The CDR3 DNA is TGTGCCAGCAGAGGGTTGCAGGACACCGGGGAGCTGTTTTTT.

J is TRBJ1-6 and V is TRBV6-1; D gene ambiguous. The CDR3 has 15 residues. Trimming took 2 bases from V and 5 from J, leaving 10 bases between them. Looked up from germline, CDR1 is MNHNS and CDR2 is SASEGT. The CDR3 DNA follows: TGTGCCAGCAGTGAAAACCGGGCCGATAATTCACCCCTCCACTTT. Its protein is CASSENRADNSPLHF.

This chain uses TRBV6-1 with TRBJ2-7; perhaps D is TRBD1 or TRBD2 (5 bases each). Germline V gene sequence: CDR1 MNHNS, CDR2 SASEGT. The CDR3 totals 15 residues. The germline V and J ends were trimmed by 7 bases and 3 bases, with 19 bases remaining between them. CDR3 nucleotide sequence: TGTGCCAGCACCAGGGTCGAGGGTGAAGGCTACGAGCAGTACTTC. It translates to CASTRVEGEGYEQYF.

This clonotype was seen a few times. V and J are TRBV12-3 or TRBV12-4 and TRBJ1-1; D is unclear. The CDR3 sequence is 16 residues long. Trimming stripped 0 bases from V and 4 bases from J, with 15 bases between. The CDR3 sequence: CASSLASDWASTEAFF. The CDR3, as DNA: TGTGCCAGCAGTTTAGCCAGTGATTGGGCGAGCACTGAAGCTTTCTTT.

This clonotype was counted at least ten times. V usage is TRBV12-3 or TRBV12-4 and J usage is TRBJ1-2; no clear D. The CDR3 length is 15 residues. The V and J ends lost 4 bases and 3 bases respectively, with 15 bases between them. The CDR3 coding sequence is TGTGCCAGCAGTTCGACGACATATAAGGACTATGGCTACACCTTC. Encoded protein: CASSSTTYKDYGYTF.

J is TRBJ2-7 and V is TRBV4-1; D tentatively reads TRBD1 or TRBD2 (5 bases each). CDR1 and CDR2 (germline): MGHRA, YSYEKL. Trimming stripped 4 bases from V and 1 base from J, with 14 bases between. The CDR3 runs 15 residues. CDR3 in DNA: TGCGCCAGCAGCCTAAGGGACGGGTTATCCTACGAGCAGTACTTC. It specifies CASSLRDGLSYEQYF.

Note on this clonotype: Possible read error: a much larger clone is one base away. This rearrangement joins TRBV4-2 to TRBJ1-4; 10 nucleotides match TRBD1. The CDR3 totals 15 residues. In germline, CDR1 is LGHNA, CDR2 YNFKEQ. CDR3 protein: CDSSPDGTGDEKLFF. CDR3 bases: TGTGACAGCAGCCCAGACGGGACAGGGGATGAAAAACTGTTTTTT.

The V gene is TRBV19, the J gene TRBJ1-1; D is possibly TRBD1 (6 bases). Germline V gives CDR1 LNHDA, CDR2 SQIVND (reference sequence). Between the trimmed V and J ends, which lost 6 bases and 1 base, there was a span of 9 bases. The CDR3 spans 13 residues. The CDR3 bases are TGTGCCAGTAGCACGGGACAGAACACTGAAGCTTTCTTT. It encodes CASSTGQNTEAFF.

This clonotype has ten or more counts. The chain combines TRBV10-3 with TRBJ2-5, with 9 bases fitting TRBD2. The trim removed 10 bases at V and 1 base at J, leaving 7 bases unmatched. This CDR3 is 14 amino acids long. CDR1 and CDR2 from the germline V gene are ENHRY and SYGVKD. The CDR3 reads CASARGGSQETQYF. In nucleotides, the CDR3 is TGTGCCAGCGCGCGGGGGGGTAGCCAAGAGACCCAGTACTTC.

This chain joins TRBV4-1 and TRBJ1-1, with no clear D. The germline CDR1 and CDR2 sequences are MGHRA and YSYEKL. The V end lost 4 bases, the J end lost 1 base, and 10 bases lay between the germline ends. This CDR3 region has 14 residues. As DNA, the CDR3 is TGCGCCAGCAGCCTCCGATGGGGGAACACTGAAGCTTTCTTT. It translates to CASSLRWGNTEAFF.

The chain employs TRBV11-2 and TRBJ1-2; 7 bases match TRBD1. The germline V gene has CDR1 SGHAT and CDR2 FQNNGV. The CDR3 is 15 amino acids. Trimming removed 5 bases from V and 3 bases from J; junction bases left unmatched: 9. The DNA for the CDR3 is TGTGCCAGCAGCCTCGGACAGGCTATGGACTATGGCTACACCTTC. This encodes CASSLGQAMDYGYTF. Drawing the rest from reference TRBV11-2 and TRBJ1-2, the complete variable domain is EAGVAQSPRYKIIEKRQSVAFWCNPISGHATLYWYQQILGQGPKLLIQFQNNGVVDDSQLPKDRFSAERLKGVDSTLKIQPAKLEDSAVYLCASSLGQAMDYGYTFGSGTRLTVV.

This clonotype was detected ten times or more. The V and J genes are TRBV6-2 or TRBV6-3 and TRBJ1-1; 7 bases map to TRBD1. The V and J ends lost 2 bases and 3 bases, in that order; junction bases with no gene match: 9. The CDR3 contains 16 residues. Germline-derived CDR1 and CDR2 are MNHEY and SVGEGT. CDR3 amino acids: CASSYRQGGPDTEAFF. In DNA form, the CDR3 reads TGTGCCAGCAGTTACCGACAGGGAGGGCCCGACACTGAAGCTTTCTTT.

This clonotype was seen repeatedly, ten times or more. J is TRBJ2-2 and V is TRBV12-3 or TRBV12-4; no definite D call. This CDR3 has 12 amino acids. Deletions cut 6 bases from V and 9 bases from J, with 11 bases between. The CDR3 DNA is TGTGCCAGCAGATCGGACCGGAGGGAGCTGTTTTTT. Translation: CASRSDRRELFF.